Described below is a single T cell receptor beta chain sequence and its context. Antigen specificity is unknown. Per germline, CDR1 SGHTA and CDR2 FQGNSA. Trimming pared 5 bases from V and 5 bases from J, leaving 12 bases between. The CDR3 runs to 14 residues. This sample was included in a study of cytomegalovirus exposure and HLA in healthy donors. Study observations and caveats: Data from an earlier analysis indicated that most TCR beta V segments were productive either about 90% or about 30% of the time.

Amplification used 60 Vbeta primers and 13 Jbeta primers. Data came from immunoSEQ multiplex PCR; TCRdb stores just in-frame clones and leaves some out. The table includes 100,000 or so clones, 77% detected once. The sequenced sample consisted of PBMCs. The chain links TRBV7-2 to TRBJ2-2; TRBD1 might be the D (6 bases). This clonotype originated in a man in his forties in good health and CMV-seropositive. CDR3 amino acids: CASSPGHITGELFF. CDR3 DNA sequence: TGTGCCAGCAGCCCGGGACATATTACCGGGGAGCTGTTTTTT.